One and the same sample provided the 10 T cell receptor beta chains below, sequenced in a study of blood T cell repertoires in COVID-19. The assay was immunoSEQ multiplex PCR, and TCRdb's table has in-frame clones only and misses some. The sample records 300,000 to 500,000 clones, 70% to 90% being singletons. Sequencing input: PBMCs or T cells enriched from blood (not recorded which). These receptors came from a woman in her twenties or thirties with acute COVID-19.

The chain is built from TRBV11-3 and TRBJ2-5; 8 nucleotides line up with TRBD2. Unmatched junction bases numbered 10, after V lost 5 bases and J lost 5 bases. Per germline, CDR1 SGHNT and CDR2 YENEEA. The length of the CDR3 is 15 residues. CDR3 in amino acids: CASSPAGGALETQYF. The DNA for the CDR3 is TGTGCCAGCAGCCCGGCCGGGGGGGCCCTGGAGACCCAGTACTTC. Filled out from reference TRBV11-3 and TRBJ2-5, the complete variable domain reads EAGVVQSPRYKIIEKKQPVAFWCNPISGHNTLYWYLQNLGQGPELLIRYENEEAVDDSQLPKDRFSAERLKGVDSTLKIQPAELGDSAVYLCASSPAGGALETQYFGPGTRLLVL.

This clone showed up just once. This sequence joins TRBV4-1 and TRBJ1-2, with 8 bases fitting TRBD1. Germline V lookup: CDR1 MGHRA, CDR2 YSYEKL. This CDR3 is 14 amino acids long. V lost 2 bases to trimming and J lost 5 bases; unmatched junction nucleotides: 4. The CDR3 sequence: CASSQRTGYYGYTF. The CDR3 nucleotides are TGCGCCAGCAGCCAACGGACAGGGTATTATGGCTACACCTTC.

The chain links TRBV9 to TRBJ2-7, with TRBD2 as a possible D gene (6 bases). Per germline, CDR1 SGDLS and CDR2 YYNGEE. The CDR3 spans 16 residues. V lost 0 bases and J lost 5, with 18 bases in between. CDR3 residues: CASSVGGGTYWDEQYF. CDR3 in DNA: TGTGCCAGCAGCGTAGGAGGAGGGACCTACTGGGACGAGCAGTACTTC.

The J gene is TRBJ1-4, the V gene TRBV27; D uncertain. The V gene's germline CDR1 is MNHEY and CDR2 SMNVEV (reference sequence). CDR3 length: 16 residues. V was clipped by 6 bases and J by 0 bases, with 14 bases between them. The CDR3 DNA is TGTGCCAGCAGATGGAGAACCGAGGCAACTAATGAAAAACTGTTTTTT. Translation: CASRWRTEATNEKLFF.

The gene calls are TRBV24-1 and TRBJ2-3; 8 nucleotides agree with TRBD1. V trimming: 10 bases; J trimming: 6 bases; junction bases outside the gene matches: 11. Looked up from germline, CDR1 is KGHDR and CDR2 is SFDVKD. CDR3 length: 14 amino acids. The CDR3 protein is CATRGQGRADTQYF. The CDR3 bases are TGTGCCACGAGAGGACAGGGCCGGGCGGATACGCAGTATTTT.

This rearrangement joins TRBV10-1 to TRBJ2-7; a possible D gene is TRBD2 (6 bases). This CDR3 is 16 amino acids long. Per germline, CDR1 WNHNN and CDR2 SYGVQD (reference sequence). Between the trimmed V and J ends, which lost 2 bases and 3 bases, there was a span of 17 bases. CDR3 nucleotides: TGCGCCAGCAGTGAGAGTGTCGGGGGAACCCTCTACGAGCAGTACTTC. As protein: CASSESVGGTLYEQYF.

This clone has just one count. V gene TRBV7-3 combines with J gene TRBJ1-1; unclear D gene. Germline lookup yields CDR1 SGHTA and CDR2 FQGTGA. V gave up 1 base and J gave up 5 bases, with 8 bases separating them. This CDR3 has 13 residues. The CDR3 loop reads CASSLNLRTEAFF. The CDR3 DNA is TGTGCCAGCAGCTTAAATCTCCGGACTGAAGCTTTCTTT. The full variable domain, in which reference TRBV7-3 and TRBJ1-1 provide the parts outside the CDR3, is GAGVSQTPSNKVTEKGKYVELRCDPISGHTALYWYRQSLGQGPEFLIYFQGTGAADDSGLPNDRFFAVRPEGSVSTLKIQRTERGDSAVYLCASSLNLRTEAFFGQGTRLTVV.

The CDR3 protein is CASSADRADEQFF. The DNA for the CDR3 is TGTGCCAGCAGCGCTGACAGGGCGGATGAGCAGTTCTTC. The chain joins TRBV7-8 to TRBJ2-1, with TRBD1 matching 7 bases. Germline V CDR1 and CDR2: SGHVS, FQNEAQ. This CDR3 contains 13 residues. The V gene end was trimmed by 5 bases and the J gene end by 8 bases; junction bases not matched to a gene: 6.

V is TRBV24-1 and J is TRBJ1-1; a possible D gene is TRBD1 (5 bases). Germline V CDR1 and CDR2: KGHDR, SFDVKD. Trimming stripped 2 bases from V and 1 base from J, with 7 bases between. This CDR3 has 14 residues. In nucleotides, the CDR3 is TGTGCCACCAGTGATTCAGGGCCGAACACTGAAGCTTTCTTT. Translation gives CATSDSGPNTEAFF.

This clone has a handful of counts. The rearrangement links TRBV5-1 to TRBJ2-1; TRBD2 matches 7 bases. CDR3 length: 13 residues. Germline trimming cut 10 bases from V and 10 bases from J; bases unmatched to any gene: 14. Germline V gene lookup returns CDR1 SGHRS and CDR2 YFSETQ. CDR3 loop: CASKVSGVNEQFF. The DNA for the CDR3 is TGCGCCTCTAAAGTCAGCGGGGTTAACGAGCAGTTCTTC. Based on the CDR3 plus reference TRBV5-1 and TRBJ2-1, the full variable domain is KAGVTQTPRYLIKTRGQQVTLSCSPISGHRSVSWYQQTPGQGLQFLFEYFSETQRNKGNFPGRFSGRQFSNSRSEMNVSTLELGDSALYLCASKVSGVNEQFFGPGTRLTVL.